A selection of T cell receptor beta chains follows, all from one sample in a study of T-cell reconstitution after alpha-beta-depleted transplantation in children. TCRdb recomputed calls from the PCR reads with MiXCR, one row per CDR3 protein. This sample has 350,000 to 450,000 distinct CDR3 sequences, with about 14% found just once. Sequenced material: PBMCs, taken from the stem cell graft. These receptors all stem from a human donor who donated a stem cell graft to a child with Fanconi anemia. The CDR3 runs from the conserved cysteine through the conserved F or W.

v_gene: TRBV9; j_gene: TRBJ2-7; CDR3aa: CASSPGTGGGYEQYF
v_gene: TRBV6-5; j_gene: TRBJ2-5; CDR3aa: CASSSRRTGAYQETQYF
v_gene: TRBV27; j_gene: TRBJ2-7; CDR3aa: CASKSGGLYEQYF
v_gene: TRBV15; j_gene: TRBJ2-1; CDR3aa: CATSSGKDSVTGVVLNEQFF
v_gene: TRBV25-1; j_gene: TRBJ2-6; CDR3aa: CASSGGGWISGANVLTF
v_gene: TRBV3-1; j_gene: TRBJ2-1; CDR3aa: CASSQPGQPQRNEQFF
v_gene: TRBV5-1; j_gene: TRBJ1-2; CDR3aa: CASSPTGQPTNYGYTF
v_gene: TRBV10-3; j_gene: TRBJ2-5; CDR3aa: CAISVTGGEETQYF
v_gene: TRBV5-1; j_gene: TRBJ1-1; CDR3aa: CASSLGGREGTEAFF
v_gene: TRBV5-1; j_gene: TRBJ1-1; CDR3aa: CASSSSVNTEAFF
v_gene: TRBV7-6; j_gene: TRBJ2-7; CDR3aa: CASSLQDSTYEQYF
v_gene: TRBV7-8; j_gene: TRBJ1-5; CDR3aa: CASSFMTGDNQPQHF
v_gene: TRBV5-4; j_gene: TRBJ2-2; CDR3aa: CASSSDKGYGELFF
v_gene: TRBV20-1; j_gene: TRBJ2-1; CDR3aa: CSAASVGGYNEQFF
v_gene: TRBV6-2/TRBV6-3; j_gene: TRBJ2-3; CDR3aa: CASSYSLGSTDTQYF
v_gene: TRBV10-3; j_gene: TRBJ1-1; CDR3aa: CAISGHMNTEAFF
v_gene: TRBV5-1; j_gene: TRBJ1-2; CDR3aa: CASSPGTGGIYGYTF
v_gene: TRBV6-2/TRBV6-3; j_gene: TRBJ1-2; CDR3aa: CASSTGAGNYGYTF